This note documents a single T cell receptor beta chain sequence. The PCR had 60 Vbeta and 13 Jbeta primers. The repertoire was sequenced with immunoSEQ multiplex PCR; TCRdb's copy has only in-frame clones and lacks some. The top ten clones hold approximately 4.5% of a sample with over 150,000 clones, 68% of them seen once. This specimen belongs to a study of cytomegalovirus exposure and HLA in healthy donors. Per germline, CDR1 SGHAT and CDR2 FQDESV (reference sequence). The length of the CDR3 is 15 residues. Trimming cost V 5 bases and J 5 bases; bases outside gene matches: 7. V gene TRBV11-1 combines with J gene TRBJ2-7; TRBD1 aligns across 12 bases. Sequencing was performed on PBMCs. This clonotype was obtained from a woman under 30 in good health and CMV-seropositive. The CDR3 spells CASSLTGTGGHEQYF. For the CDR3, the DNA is TGTGCCAGCAGCCTTACCGGGACAGGGGGCCACGAGCAGTACTTC.